This record covers a single T cell receptor beta chain. The sample originates from a study of blood T cell dynamics during melanoma immunotherapy. Sequencing used immunoSEQ multiplex PCR; TCRdb keeps in-frame clones, though not all of them. The sample consists of 6,000 to 8,500 clones, over 60% of them appearing once. Time point in this sample: pre-treatment baseline. V was cut by 6 bases and J by 0 bases, with 3 bases left in between. The CDR3 length is 13 residues. Germline V lookup: CDR1 MNHEY, CDR2 SVGAGI. This clonotype originated in a human donor with melanoma. The specimen comprised blood, sampled from a patient treated with checkpoint blockade. The gene calls are TRBV6-5 and TRBJ2-6; D call uncertain. The CDR3 region is CASRNSGANVLTF. The CDR3 DNA is TGTGCCAGCAGAAACTCTGGGGCCAACGTCCTGACTTTC.